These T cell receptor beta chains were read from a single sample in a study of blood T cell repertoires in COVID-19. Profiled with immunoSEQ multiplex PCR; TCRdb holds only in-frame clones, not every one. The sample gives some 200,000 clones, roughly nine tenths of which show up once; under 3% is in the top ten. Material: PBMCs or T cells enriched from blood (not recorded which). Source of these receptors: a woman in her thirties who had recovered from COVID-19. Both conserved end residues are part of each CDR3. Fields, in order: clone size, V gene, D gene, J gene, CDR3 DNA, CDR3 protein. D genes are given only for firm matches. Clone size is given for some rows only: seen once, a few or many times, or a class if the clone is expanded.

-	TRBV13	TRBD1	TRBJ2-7	TGTGCCAGCAGCGGGTGGGACAGAAGTAACTACGAGCAGTACTTC	CASSGWDRSNYEQYF
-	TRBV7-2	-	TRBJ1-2	TGTGCCAGCAGCTTAGCGCCCGGGGAGTTTCATGGCTACACCTTC	CASSLAPGEFHGYTF
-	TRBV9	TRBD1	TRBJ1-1	TGTGCCAGCAGCGTAGAGGAACGGGACAGGGGACCGAACACTGAAGCTTTCTTT	CASSVEERDRGPNTEAFF
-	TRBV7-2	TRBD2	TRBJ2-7	TGTGCCAGCAGCCCATCCGGGGGGGGCGGCGAGCAGTACTTC	CASSPSGGGGEQYF
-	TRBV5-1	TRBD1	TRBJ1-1	TGCGCCAGCAGCTCCGGGACAGCTAATAGGCCTGAAGCTTTCTTT	CASSSGTANRPEAFF
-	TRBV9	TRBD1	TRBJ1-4	TGTGCCAGCAGCGCCGAGGCCACAGGGGTGGGCGAAAAACTGTTTTTT	CASSAEATGVGEKLFF
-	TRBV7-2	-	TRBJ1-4	TGTGCCAGCAGCTTACTAGGGGGATGGGAAAAACTGTTTTTT	CASSLLGGWEKLFF
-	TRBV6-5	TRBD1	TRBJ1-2	TGTGCCAGCAGTTACTCGTCGACAGGGGGCGACTATGGCTACACCTTC	CASSYSSTGGDYGYTF
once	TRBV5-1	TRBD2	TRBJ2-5	TGCGCCAGCGGAGCCGGGACTAGCGTCCAAGAGACCCAGTACTTC	CASGAGTSVQETQYF
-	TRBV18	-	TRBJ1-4	TGTGCCAGCTCATACGGGTTGGATGAAAAACTGTTTTTT	CASSYGLDEKLFF
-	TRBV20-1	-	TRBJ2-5	TGCAGTGCTAGTCCCGAGGTGGCTAACCAAGAGACCCAGTACTTC	CSASPEVANQETQYF
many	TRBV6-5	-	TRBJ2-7	TGTGCCAGCAGTCCGTTTGCGGGACAGATCTACGAGCAGTACTTC	CASSPFAGQIYEQYF
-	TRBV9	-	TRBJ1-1	TGTGCCAGCAGCGTAGCTGCTGGGGACTCGAACACTGAAGCTTTCTTT	CASSVAAGDSNTEAFF